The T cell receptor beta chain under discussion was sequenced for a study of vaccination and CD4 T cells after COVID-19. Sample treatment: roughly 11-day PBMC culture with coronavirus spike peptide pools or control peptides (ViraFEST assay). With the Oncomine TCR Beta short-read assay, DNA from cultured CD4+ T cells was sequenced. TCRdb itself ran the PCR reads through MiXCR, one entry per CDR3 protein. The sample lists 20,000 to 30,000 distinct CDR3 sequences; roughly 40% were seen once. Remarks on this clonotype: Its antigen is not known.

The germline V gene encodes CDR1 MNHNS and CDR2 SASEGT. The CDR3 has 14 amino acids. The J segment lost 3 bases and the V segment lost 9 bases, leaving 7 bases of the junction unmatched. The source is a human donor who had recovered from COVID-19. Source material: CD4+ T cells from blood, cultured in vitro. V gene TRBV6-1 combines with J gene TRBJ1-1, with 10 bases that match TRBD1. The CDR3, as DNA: TGTGCCAGTAAGACAGGGGGCGTGTACACTGAAGCTTTCTTT. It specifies CASKTGGVYTEAFF.